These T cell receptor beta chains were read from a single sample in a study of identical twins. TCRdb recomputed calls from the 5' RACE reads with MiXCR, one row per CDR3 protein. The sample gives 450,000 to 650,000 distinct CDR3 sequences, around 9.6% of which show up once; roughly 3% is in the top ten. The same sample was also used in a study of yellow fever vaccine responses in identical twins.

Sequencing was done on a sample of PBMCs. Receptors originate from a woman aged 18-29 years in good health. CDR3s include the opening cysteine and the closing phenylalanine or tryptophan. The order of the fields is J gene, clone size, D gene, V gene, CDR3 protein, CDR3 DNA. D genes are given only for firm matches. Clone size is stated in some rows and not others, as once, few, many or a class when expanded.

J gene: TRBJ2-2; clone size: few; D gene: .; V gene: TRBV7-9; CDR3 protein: CASSLEGYSGELFF; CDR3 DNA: TGTGCCAGCAGCTTAGAAGGGTACTCCGGGGAGCTGTTTTTT
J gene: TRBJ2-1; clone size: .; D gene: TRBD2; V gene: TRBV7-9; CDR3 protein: CASSWGGTSDEQFF; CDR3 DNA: TGTGCCAGCAGCTGGGGGGGGACTTCGGATGAGCAGTTCTTC
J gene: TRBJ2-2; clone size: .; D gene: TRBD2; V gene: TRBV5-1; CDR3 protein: CASETSGSSGELFF; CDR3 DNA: TGCGCCAGTGAAACTAGCGGGAGCTCCGGGGAGCTGTTTTTT
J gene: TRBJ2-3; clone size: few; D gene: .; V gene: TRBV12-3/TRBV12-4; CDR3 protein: CASSLPTRVMGADTQYF; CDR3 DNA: TGTGCCAGCAGTCTCCCAACACGGGTTATGGGCGCAGATACGCAGTATTTT
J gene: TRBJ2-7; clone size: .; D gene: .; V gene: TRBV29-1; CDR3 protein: CSVKTSLGYEQYF; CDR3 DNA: TGCAGCGTCAAGACTAGTCTTGGTTACGAGCAGTACTTC
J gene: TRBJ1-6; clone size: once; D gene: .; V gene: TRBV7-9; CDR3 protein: CASSLTASGYNSPLHF; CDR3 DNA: TGTGCCAGCAGCTTAACGGCGTCCGGCTATAATTCACCCCTCCACTTT
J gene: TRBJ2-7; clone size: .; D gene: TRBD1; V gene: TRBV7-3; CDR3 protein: CASSSNRGDEQYF; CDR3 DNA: TGTGCCAGCAGCTCCAACAGGGGGGACGAGCAGTACTTC
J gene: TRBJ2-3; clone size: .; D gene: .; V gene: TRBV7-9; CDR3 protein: CASSPKLADTQYF; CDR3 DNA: TGTGCCAGCAGCCCAAAGCTAGCAGATACGCAGTATTTT
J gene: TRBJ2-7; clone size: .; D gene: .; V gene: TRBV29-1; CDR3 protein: CSVVARTYEQYF; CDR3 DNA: TGCAGCGTTGTCGCCAGAACCTACGAGCAGTACTTC
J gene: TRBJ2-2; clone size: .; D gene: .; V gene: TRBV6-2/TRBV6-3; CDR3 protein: CASNPSGPRGSRTGELFF; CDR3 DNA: TGTGCCAGCAACCCCTCGGGGCCGAGGGGTAGTCGGACCGGGGAGCTGTTTTTT
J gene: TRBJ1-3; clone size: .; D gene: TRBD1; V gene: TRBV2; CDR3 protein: CASSDDRGPSGNTIYF; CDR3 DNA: TGTGCCAGCAGTGATGACAGGGGTCCCTCTGGAAACACCATATATTTT
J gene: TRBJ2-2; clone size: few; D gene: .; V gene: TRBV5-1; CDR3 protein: CASSFGETNTGELFF; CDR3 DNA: TGCGCCAGCAGCTTCGGAGAAACGAACACCGGGGAGCTGTTTTTT
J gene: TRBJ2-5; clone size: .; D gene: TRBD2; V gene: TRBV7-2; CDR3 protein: CASSGGTSGGQETQYF; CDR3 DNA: TGTGCCAGCAGCGGAGGGACTAGCGGGGGGCAAGAGACCCAGTACTTC
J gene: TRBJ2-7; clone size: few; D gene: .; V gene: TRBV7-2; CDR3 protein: CASSPTGTFYEQYF; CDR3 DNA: TGTGCCAGCAGCCCCACCGGGACGTTCTACGAGCAGTACTTC
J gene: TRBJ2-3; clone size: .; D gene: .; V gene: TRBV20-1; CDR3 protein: CRPHRRAGTDTQYF; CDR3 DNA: TGCAGACCCCACAGGAGGGCTGGCACAGATACGCAGTATTTT
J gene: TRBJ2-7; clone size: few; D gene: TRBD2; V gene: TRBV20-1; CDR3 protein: CSAGEGTSGRFSYEQYF; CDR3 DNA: TGCAGTGCTGGGGAGGGGACTAGCGGGAGGTTCTCCTACGAGCAGTACTTC
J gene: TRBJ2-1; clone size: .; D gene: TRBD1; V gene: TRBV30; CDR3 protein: CAWAGTGSNEQFF; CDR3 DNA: TGTGCCTGGGCCGGGACAGGGAGCAATGAGCAGTTCTTC
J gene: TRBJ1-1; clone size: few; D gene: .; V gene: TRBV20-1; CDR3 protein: CSAIPMVGTEAFF; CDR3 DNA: TGCAGTGCCATCCCTATGGTGGGTACTGAAGCTTTCTTT
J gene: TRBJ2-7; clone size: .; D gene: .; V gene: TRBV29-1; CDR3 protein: CSVEDRSSYEQYF; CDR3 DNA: TGCAGCGTTGAAGATCGCAGCTCCTACGAGCAGTACTTC
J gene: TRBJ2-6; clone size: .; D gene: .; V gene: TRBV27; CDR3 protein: CASSPFLLTGYSGANVLTF; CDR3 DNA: TGTGCCAGCAGTCCCTTTTTGTTAACAGGCTACTCTGGGGCCAACGTCCTGACTTTC
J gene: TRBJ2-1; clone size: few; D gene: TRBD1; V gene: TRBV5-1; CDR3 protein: CASSVQAPGTGFGEQFF; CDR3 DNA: TGCGCCAGCAGCGTACAGGCACCCGGGACAGGGTTTGGTGAGCAGTTCTTC
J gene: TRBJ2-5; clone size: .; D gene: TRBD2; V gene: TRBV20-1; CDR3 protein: CSAESLEREGPETQYF; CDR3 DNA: TGCAGTGCTGAGAGCCTGGAGCGGGAGGGCCCCGAGACCCAGTACTTC
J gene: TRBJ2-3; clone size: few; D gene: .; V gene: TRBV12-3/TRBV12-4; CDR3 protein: CASSWGAVITDTQYF; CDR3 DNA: TGTGCCAGCAGTTGGGGGGCCGTAATAACAGATACGCAGTATTTT
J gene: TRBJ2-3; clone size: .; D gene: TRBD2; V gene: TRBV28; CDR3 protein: CASSPRSGDDGSADTQYF; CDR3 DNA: TGTGCCAGCAGTCCTCGAAGCGGGGACGACGGGTCGGCAGATACGCAGTATTTT
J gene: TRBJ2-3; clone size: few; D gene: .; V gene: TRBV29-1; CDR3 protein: CSGEGEGADTQYF; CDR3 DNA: TGCAGCGGGGAAGGCGAAGGGGCAGATACGCAGTATTTT
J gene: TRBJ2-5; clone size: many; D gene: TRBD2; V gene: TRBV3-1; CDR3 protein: CASRTSGVQETQYF; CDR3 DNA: TGTGCCAGCAGGACTAGCGGGGTTCAAGAGACCCAGTACTTC
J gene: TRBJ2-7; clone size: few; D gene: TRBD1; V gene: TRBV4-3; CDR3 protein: CASSQGTGLYEQYF; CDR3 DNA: TGCGCCAGCAGCCAAGGGACAGGGTTGTACGAGCAGTACTTC
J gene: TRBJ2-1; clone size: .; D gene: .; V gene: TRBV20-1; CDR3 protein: CSATGILYAEQFF; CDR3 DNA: TGCAGTGCAACCGGGATCCTGTACGCTGAGCAGTTCTTC
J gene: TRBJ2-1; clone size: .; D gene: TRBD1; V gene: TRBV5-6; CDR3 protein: CASRFGTVTYNEQFF; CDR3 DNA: TGTGCCAGCAGGTTCGGGACAGTGACCTACAATGAGCAGTTCTTC
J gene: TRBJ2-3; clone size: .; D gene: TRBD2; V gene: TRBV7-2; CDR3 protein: CASSFTGLAGGGF; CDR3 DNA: TGTGCCAGCAGCTTTACGGGACTAGCGGGAGGTGGTTTT
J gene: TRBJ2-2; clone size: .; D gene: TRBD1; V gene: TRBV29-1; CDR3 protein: CSVGGQGDRELFF; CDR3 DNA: TGCAGCGTTGGGGGACAGGGAGACAGGGAGCTGTTTTTT
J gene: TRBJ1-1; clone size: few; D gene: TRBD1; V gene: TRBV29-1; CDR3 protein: CSVRDRGNTEAFF; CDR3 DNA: TGCAGCGTCCGGGACAGGGGGAACACTGAAGCTTTCTTT
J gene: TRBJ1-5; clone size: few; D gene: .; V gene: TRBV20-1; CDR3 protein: CSVGSNQPQHF; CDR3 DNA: TGCAGTGTAGGGAGCAATCAGCCCCAGCATTTT
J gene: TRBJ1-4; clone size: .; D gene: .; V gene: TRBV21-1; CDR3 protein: CASSKPGKLFF; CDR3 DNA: TGTGCCAGCAGCAAACCCGGGAAACTGTTTTTT
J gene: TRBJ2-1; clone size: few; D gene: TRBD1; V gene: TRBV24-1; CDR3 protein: CATSIPRTGLDEQFF; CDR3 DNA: TGTGCCACCAGTATACCAAGGACAGGGCTCGATGAGCAGTTCTTC
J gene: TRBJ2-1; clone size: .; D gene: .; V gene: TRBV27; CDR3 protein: CASTLRGGSYYNEQFF; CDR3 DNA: TGTGCCAGCACCCTCCGAGGGGGTTCGTACTACAATGAGCAGTTCTTC
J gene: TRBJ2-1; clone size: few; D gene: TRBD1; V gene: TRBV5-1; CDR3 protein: CASARQGTYNEQFF; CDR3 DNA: TGCGCCAGCGCAAGACAGGGAACATACAATGAGCAGTTCTTC
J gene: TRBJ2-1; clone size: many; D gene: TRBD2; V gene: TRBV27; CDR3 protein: CASSTAGTSGMNEQFF; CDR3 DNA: TGTGCCAGCAGTACGGCCGGGACTAGCGGGATGAATGAGCAGTTCTTC
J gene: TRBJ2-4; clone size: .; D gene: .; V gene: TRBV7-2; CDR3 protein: CASSRIGKAKNIQYF; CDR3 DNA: TGTGCCAGCAGCCGAATCGGGAAAGCCAAAAACATTCAGTACTTC
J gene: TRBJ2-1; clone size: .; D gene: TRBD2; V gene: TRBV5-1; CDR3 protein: CASSSSTIAGGVQFF; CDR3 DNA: TGCGCCAGCAGCTCCTCAACTATAGCGGGGGGGGTTCAGTTCTTC
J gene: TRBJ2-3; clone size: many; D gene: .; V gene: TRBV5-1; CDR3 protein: CASQRGGGSTDTQYF; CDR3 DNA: TGCGCCAGCCAAAGAGGGGGAGGGAGCACAGATACGCAGTATTTT
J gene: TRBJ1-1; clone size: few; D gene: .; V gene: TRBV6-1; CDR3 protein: CASREGVTEAFF; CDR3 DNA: TGTGCCAGCAGGGAAGGTGTCACTGAAGCTTTCTTT
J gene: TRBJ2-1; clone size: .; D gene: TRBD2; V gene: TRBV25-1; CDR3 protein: CAPRRKREGGDEQFF; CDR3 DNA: TGTGCCCCCAGGAGAAAGCGGGAGGGGGGCGATGAGCAGTTCTTC
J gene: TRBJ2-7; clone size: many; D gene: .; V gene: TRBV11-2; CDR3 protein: CASSLDPRSYEQYF; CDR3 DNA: TGTGCCAGCAGCCTAGATCCTAGGTCCTACGAGCAGTACTTC
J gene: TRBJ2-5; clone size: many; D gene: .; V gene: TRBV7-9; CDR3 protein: CASSSGETQYF; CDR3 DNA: TGTGCCAGCAGTTCGGGAGAGACCCAGTACTTC
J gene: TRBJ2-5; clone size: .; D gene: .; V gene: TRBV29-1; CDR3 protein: CSATGRETQYF; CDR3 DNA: TGCAGCGCGACAGGAAGAGAGACCCAGTACTTC
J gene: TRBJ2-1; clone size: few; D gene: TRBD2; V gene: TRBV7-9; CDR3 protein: CASSRLAVSSYNEQFF; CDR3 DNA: TGTGCCAGCAGCCGACTAGCGGTTAGCTCCTACAATGAGCAGTTCTTC
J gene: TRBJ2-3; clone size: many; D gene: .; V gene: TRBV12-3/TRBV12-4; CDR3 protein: CASRNSGTGDTQYF; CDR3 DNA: TGTGCCAGCAGAAACAGCGGTACAGGAGATACGCAGTATTTT
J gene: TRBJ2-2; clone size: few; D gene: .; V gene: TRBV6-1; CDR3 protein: CASSWDPGTGELFF; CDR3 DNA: TGTGCCAGCAGCTGGGACCCCGGGACCGGGGAGCTGTTTTTT
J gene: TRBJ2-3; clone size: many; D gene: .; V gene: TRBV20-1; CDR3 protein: CSAKTGLGTDTQYF; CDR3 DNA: TGCAGTGCTAAAACAGGGCTAGGCACAGATACGCAGTATTTT
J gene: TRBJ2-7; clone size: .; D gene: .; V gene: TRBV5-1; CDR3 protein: CASSLWGALAEQYF; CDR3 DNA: TGCGCCAGCAGCTTATGGGGGGCTCTAGCCGAGCAGTACTTC
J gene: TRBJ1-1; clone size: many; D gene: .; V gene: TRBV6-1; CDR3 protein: CASTSGLAVTEAFF; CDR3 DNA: TGTGCCAGCACCTCCGGGCTGGCGGTTACTGAAGCTTTCTTT
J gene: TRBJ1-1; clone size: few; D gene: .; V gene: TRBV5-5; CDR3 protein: CASSFRVGTEAFF; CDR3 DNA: TGTGCCAGCAGCTTCCGAGTTGGGACTGAAGCTTTCTTT
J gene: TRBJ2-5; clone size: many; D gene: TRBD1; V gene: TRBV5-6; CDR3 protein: CASSAKRTGETQYF; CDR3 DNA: TGTGCCAGCAGCGCCAAAAGGACAGGGGAGACCCAGTACTTC
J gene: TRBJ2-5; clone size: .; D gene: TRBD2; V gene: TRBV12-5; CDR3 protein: CASGLVFFSWLAGAQPQETQYF; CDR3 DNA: TGTGCTAGTGGTTTGGTATTCTTCTCCTGGCTAGCGGGGGCCCAGCCTCAAGAGACCCAGTACTTC
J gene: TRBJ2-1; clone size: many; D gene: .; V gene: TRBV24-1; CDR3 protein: CATSDFASAGFNEQFF; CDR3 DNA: TGTGCCACCAGTGATTTTGCGAGCGCGGGCTTCAATGAGCAGTTCTTC
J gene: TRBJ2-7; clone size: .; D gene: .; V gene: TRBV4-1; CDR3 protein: CASSQEGDTFYEQYF; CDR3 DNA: TGCGCCAGCAGCCAAGAGGGGGACACTTTCTACGAGCAGTACTTC